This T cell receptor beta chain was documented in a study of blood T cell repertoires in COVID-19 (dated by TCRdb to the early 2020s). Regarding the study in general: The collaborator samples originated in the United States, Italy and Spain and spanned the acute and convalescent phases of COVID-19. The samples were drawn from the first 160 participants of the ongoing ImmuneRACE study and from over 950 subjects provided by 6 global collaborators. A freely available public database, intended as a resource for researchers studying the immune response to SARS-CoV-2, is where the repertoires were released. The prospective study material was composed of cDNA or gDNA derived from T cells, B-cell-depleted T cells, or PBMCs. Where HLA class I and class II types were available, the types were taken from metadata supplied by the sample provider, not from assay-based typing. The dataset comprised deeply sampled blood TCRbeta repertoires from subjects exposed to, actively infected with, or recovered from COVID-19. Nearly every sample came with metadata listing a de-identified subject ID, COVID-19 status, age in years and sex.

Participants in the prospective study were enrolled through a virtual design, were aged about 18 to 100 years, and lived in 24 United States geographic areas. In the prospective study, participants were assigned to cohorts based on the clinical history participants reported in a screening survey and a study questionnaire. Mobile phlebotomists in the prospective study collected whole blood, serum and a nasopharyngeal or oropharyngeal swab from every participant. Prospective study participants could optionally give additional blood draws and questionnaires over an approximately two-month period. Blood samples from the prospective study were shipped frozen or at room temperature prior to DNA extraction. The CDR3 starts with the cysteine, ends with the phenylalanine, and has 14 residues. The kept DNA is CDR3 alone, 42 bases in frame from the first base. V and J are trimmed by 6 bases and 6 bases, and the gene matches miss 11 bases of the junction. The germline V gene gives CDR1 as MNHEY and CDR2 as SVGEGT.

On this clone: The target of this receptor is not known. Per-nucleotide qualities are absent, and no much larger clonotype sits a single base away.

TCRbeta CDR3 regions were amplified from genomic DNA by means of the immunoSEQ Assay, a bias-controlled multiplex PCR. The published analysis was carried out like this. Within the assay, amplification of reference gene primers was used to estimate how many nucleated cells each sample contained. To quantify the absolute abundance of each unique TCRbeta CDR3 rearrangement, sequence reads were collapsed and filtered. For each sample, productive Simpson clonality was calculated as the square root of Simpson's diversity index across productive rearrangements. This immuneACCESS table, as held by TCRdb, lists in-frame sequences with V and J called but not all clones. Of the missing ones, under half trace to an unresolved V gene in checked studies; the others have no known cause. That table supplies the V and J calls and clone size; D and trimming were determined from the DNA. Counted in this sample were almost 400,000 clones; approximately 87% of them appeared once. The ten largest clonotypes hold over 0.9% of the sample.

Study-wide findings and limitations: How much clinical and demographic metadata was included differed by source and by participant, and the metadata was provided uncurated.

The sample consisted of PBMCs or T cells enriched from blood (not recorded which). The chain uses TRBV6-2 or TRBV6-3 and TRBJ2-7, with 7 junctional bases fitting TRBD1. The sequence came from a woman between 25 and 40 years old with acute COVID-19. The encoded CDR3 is CASSLISGQTEQYF. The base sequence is TGTGCCAGCAGCCTCATTTCGGGACAGACCGAGCAGTACTTC.